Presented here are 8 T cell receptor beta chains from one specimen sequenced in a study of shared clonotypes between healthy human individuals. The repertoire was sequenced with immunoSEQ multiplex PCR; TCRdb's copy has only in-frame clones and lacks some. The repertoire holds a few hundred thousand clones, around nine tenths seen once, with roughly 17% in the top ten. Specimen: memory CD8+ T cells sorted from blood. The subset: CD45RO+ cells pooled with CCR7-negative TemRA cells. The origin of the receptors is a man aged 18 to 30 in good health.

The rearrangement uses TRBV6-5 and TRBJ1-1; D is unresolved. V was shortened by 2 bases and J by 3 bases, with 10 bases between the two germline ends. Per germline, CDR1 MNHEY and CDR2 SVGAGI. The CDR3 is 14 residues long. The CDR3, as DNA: TGTGCCAGCAGTTACGACGGGGATTACACTGAAGCTTTCTTT. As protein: CASSYDGDYTEAFF.

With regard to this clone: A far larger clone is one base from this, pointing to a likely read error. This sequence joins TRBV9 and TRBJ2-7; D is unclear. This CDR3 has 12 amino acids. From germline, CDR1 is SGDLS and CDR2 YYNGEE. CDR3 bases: TGTGCCAGCAGCCCCGACTCCCACGAGCAGTACTTC. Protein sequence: CASSPDSHEQYF.

In DNA, the CDR3 is TGTGCCAGCAGCCTCCGGGACAGGAGGTACAATGAGCAGTTCTTC. Residues: CASSLRDRRYNEQFF. This rearrangement joins TRBV9 to TRBJ2-1, with 8 bases that match TRBD1. This CDR3 region has 15 residues. Germline V CDR1 and CDR2: SGDLS, YYNGEE. The V and J ends lost 4 bases and 4 bases, in that order; junction bases with no gene match: 7.

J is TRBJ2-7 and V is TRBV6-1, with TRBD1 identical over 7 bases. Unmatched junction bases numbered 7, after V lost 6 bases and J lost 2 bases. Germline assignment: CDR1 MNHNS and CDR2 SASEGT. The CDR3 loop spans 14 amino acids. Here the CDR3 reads CASRTGTAAYEQYF. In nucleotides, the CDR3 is TGTGCCAGCAGGACCGGGACAGCGGCCTACGAGCAGTACTTC.

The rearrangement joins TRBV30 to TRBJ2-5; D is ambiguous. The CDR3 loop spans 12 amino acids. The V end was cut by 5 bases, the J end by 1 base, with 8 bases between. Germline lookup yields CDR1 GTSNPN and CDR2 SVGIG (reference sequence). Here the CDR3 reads CAWDTSQETQYF. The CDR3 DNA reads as TGTGCCTGGGACACCTCCCAAGAGACCCAGTACTTC.

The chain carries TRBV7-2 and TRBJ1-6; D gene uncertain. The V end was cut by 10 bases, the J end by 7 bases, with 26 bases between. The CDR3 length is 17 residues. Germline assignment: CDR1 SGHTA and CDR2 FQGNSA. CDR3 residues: CATTLVGHPTRNSPLHF. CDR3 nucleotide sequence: TGTGCCACCACCCTAGTAGGGCATCCCACCAGAAATTCACCCCTCCACTTT. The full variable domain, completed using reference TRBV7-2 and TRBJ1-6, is GAGVSQSPSNKVTEKGKDVELRCDPISGHTALYWYRQSLGQGLEFLIYFQGNSAPDKSGLPSDRFSAERTGGSVSTLTIQRTQQEDSAVYLCATTLVGHPTRNSPLHFGNGTRLTVT.

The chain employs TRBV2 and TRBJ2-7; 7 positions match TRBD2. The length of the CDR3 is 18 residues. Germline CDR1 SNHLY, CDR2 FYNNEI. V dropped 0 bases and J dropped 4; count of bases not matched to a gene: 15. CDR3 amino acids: CASSEAAPIVGGPYEQYF. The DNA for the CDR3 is TGTGCCAGCAGTGAAGCAGCCCCCATAGTGGGAGGGCCGTACGAGCAGTACTTC.

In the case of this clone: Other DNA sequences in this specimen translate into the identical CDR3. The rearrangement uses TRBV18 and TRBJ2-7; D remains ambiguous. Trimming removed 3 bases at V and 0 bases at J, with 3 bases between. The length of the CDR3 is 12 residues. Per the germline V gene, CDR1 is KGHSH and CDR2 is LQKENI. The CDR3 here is CASSPGSYEQYF. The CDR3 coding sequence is TGTGCCAGCTCACCTGGCTCCTACGAGCAGTACTTC.